This record covers a single T cell receptor beta chain. Germline V gene sequence: CDR1 SGHVS, CDR2 FQNEAQ. CDR3 length: 15 amino acids. The V gene lost 0 bases and the J gene lost 4 bases, with 10 bases spanning the gap. These data originate in a study of OX40 agonist ivuxolimab in advanced cancers. TCRdb's table, derived via immunoSEQ multiplex PCR, lists solely in-frame clones and lacks some. Of 70,000 to 90,000 clones listed, about 88% are singletons. The V gene is TRBV7-8, the J gene TRBJ1-5; possible D gene TRBD1, 6 bases. This receptor was obtained from an adult with an advanced solid tumor such as melanoma, head and neck, liver or kidney cancer. Sequenced here: CD4+ or CD8+ T cells sorted from blood, sampled in a trial of the OX40 agonist ivuxolimab. CDR3 sequence reads: CASSLAQGPNQPQHF. Written as DNA, the CDR3 is TGTGCCAGCAGCTTAGCACAGGGACCGAATCAGCCCCAGCATTTT.